Detailed here is one T cell receptor beta chain. What it recognizes is unknown. TCRdb processed the RT-PCR reads anew with MiXCR; each CDR3 protein has one entry. The profile shows about 2,400 distinct CDR3 sequences, approximately 80% of them singletons. The source of the sample is a study of yellow fever vaccine responses in identical twins. Findings and caveats of the study: A vaccine T cell response that seemed partly convergent and partly personalized was reported in twins.

This TCR derives from a female donor who received the yellow fever vaccine. Sequencing was performed on T cells from blood (PBMCs), unsorted or a sorted subset (not recorded which), taken before or after yellow fever vaccination (not recorded which).

CDR3 DNA sequence: TGTGCCAGCAGCCGGACAGTCAATGAGCAGTTCTTC. It specifies CASSRTVNEQFF. The chain couples TRBV7-9 to TRBJ2-1; possibly TRBD1 for D (6 bases). This CDR3 contains 12 residues. V was cut by 5 bases and J by 6 bases, with 8 bases left in between. Germline V gene data show CDR1 as SEHNR and CDR2 as FQNEAQ (reference sequence).